The 21 T cell receptor beta chains presented below share a single source sample, sequenced in a study of T-cell reconstitution after alpha-beta-depleted transplantation in children. A TCRbeta library incorporating unique molecular identifiers was prepared. From the PCR reads, TCRdb called clonotypes with MiXCR, one entry per CDR3 protein. The table lists about 360,000 distinct CDR3 sequences, 10% to 15% of them singletons. This specimen consisted of PBMCs, obtained from the stem cell graft. These receptor sequences come from a human donor who donated a stem cell graft to a child with Fanconi anemia.

The chain is built from TRBV4-1 and TRBJ1-5; no firm D call. In germline, CDR1 is MGHRA, CDR2 YSYEKL. V lost 5 bases and J lost 0, with 11 bases in between. The CDR3 loop spans 15 amino acids. CDR3 residues: CASSRTDYSNQPQHF. The DNA of the CDR3 is TGCGCCAGCAGCAGGACCGATTATAGCAATCAGCCCCAGCATTTT.

This clonotype showed up just a few times. The chain links TRBV3-1 to TRBJ1-6, with D maybe TRBD1 (5 bases). The V and J ends lost 5 bases and 13 bases respectively, with 12 bases between them. The CDR3 is 12 amino acids. Germline lookup yields CDR1 LGHDT and CDR2 YNNKEL (reference sequence). The CDR3 reads CASSGLQGPLHF. CDR3 in DNA: TGTGCCAGCAGCGGACTTCAGGGTCCCCTCCACTTT.

Ten or more counts support this clonotype. The chain links TRBV7-2 to TRBJ2-7; TRBD2 is a possible D gene (7 bases). The CDR3 length is 14 residues. The germline V and J ends were trimmed by 5 bases and 2 bases, with 13 bases remaining between them. Per germline, CDR1 SGHTA and CDR2 FQGNSA. The CDR3 is CASSVIGGAYEQYF. CDR3 bases: TGTGCCAGCAGCGTAATAGGGGGGGCCTACGAGCAGTACTTC.

This clonotype has a count of ten or more. CDR3 in amino acids: CASSYGESEQYF. As DNA, the CDR3 is TGTGCCAGCAGTTACGGGGAATCCGAGCAGTACTTC. V and J are TRBV6-2 or TRBV6-3 and TRBJ2-7; D ambiguous. Germline lookup yields CDR1 MNHEY and CDR2 SVGEGT. Trimming took off 2 bases at V and 6 bases at J, with 8 bases between the two ends. The CDR3 consists of 12 residues.

The chain carries TRBV20-1 and TRBJ2-3; 13 bases map to TRBD2. Losses at the gene ends were 6 bases for V and 2 bases for J; bases not matched to a gene: 5. Germline CDR1 reads DFQATT; CDR2 reads SNEGSKA (reference sequence). The CDR3 has 15 amino acids. The CDR3 coding sequence is TGCAGTGCATTGACTAGCGGGGGGTTCACAGATACGCAGTATTTT. Protein: CSALTSGGFTDTQYF.

This clonotype was detected ten times or more. The chain is built from TRBV5-1 and TRBJ2-1, with 7 bases matching TRBD1. Germline V lookup: CDR1 SGHRS, CDR2 YFSETQ. The trim removed 4 bases at V and 4 bases at J, leaving 8 bases unmatched. The CDR3 is 15 residues long. CDR3: CASSRDRVTYNEQFF. The CDR3 DNA is TGCGCCAGCAGCCGCGACAGGGTAACATACAATGAGCAGTTCTTC.

The sample holds a few counts of this clonotype. V is TRBV7-6 and J is TRBJ2-1; TRBD1 matches at 7 bases. The trim removed 5 bases at V and 5 bases at J, leaving 6 bases unmatched. The CDR3 extends over 14 amino acids. CDR1 is SGHVS and CDR2 is FNYEAQ in the germline V gene. The CDR3 is CASSPGTVDNEQFF. The CDR3 DNA reads as TGTGCCAGCAGCCCCGGGACAGTTGACAATGAGCAGTTCTTC.

This clonotype has at least ten counts. The chain carries TRBV27 and TRBJ2-1, with D tentatively TRBD1 (5 bases). V shed 5 bases and J shed 1 base, with 6 bases lying between them. The CDR3 spans 13 residues. The germline CDR1 and CDR2 sequences are MNHEY and SMNVEV (reference sequence). CDR3 coding DNA: TGTGCCAGCAGTCAGGGTTCCTACAATGAGCAGTTCTTC. Its translation is CASSQGSYNEQFF.

This clonotype was counted only a few times. The chain recombines TRBV4-3 with TRBJ1-2; 9 positions agree with TRBD1. CDR3 length: 16 residues. Germline V gene lookup returns CDR1 LGHNA and CDR2 YSLEER. Germline trimming cut 0 bases from V and 4 bases from J; bases unmatched to any gene: 6. The chain's CDR3 is CASSQDQGTGSYGYTF. CDR3 in DNA: TGCGCCAGCAGCCAAGACCAAGGGACAGGGAGCTATGGCTACACCTTC.

This clonotype appeared a few times. This sequence joins TRBV20-1 and TRBJ1-4; 8 bases are shared with TRBD1. Trimming at V came to 4 bases and at J to 4 bases, leaving 2 bases not matched to a gene. Per germline, CDR1 DFQATT and CDR2 SNEGSKA (reference sequence). The CDR3 is made up of 13 amino acids. CDR3 residues: CSATDRGNEKLFF. In nucleotides, the CDR3 is TGCAGTGCTACTGACAGGGGTAATGAAAAACTGTTTTTT.

The sample holds many counts of this clonotype. This chain connects TRBV12-3 or TRBV12-4 to TRBJ2-5; tentatively, D is TRBD2 (6 bases). The V end lost 0 bases, the J end lost 5 bases, and 10 bases lay between the germline ends. CDR3 length equals 14 residues. The CDR3 loop is CASSLAEGGETQYF. The CDR3 nucleotides read TGTGCCAGCAGTTTAGCGGAAGGAGGGGAGACCCAGTACTTC.

Only a few counts were recorded for this clonotype. This sequence joins TRBV27 and TRBJ2-4; D gene unclear. The CDR3 sequence is 13 residues long. Germline V lookup: CDR1 MNHEY, CDR2 SMNVEV (reference sequence). Deletions cut 5 bases from V and 7 bases from J, with 12 bases between. CDR3 sequence reads: CASSLLDGNIQYF. The CDR3 DNA reads as TGTGCCAGCAGTCTATTGGACGGTAACATTCAGTACTTC.

The rearrangement uses TRBV7-9 and TRBJ1-2; tentatively, D is TRBD1 (5 bases). V was pared by 5 bases and J by 3 bases, with 13 bases between. CDR1 is SEHNR, CDR2 FQNEAQ, per germline (reference sequence). CDR3 length equals 14 residues. This CDR3 is CASSTGGADYGYTF. CDR3 nucleotide sequence: TGTGCCAGCAGCACCGGGGGTGCGGACTATGGCTACACCTTC.

This clonotype was observed a handful of times. J is TRBJ1-4 and V is TRBV5-1, with 7 positions matching TRBD1. The germline V gene has CDR1 SGHRS and CDR2 YFSETQ. Trimming removed 1 base from V and 8 bases from J; junction bases left unmatched: 5. This CDR3 contains 14 residues. CDR3 protein: CASSLRTGDEKLFF. CDR3 sequence (DNA): TGCGCCAGCAGCTTGCGTACAGGGGACGAAAAACTGTTTTTT.

The CDR3 is CSATTSFAGEQYF. The CDR3 DNA follows: TGCAGCGCTACGACCTCATTCGCGGGAGAGCAGTACTTC. This rearrangement joins TRBV29-1 to TRBJ2-7; D might be TRBD2 (6 bases). Trimming took 7 bases from V and 7 from J, leaving 20 bases between them. This CDR3 comprises 13 residues. Germline V gene sequence: CDR1 SQVTM, CDR2 ANQGSEA.

The V call is TRBV28, the J call TRBJ2-1, with TRBD1 matching over 8 bases. Losses at the gene ends were 3 bases for V and 9 bases for J; bases not matched to a gene: 7. The CDR3 loop spans 14 amino acids. Germline loops: CDR1 MDHEN, CDR2 SYDVKM. As DNA, the CDR3 is TGTGCCAGCAGTTTCCTCAGGGGGCAGGGTGAGCAGTTCTTC. Protein sequence: CASSFLRGQGEQFF.

This clonotype showed up just a few times. The chain recombines TRBV20-1 with TRBJ2-5, with D possibly matching TRBD1 (5 bases). Per the germline V gene, CDR1 is DFQATT and CDR2 is SNEGSKA (reference sequence). CDR3 size: 16 residues. V was shortened by 5 bases and J by 1 base, with 20 bases between the two germline ends. The CDR3 DNA reads as TGCAGTGCTCAAACCCCTCAGGGCTCCTCCCAAGAGACCCAGTACTTC. This encodes CSAQTPQGSSQETQYF.

The chain employs TRBV7-2 and TRBJ1-2; TRBD1 is a possible D gene (5 bases). The V gene's germline CDR1 is SGHTA and CDR2 FQGNSA. The CDR3 covers 15 residues. V lost 1 base and J lost 2, with 11 bases in between. The CDR3, as DNA: TGTGCCAGCAGCTTAGTACAGGACACAAACTATGGCTACACCTTC. Translating it yields CASSLVQDTNYGYTF.

The sample holds a few counts of this clonotype. This chain's CDR3 is CASSQEVRSNEAFF. The CDR3 coding sequence is TGCGCCAGCAGCCAAGAAGTCAGATCGAATGAAGCTTTCTTT. V is TRBV4-3 and J is TRBJ1-1; D gene ambiguous. Germline V gives CDR1 LGHNA, CDR2 YSLEER. The V end lost 0 bases, the J end lost 7 bases, and 12 bases lay between the germline ends. This CDR3 is built from 14 residues.

This clonotype was seen more than once but under ten times. The chain is built from TRBV12-3 or TRBV12-4 and TRBJ1-6, with 12 bases identical to TRBD1. V shed 3 bases and J 7 bases; nucleotides not matched to a gene: 10. This CDR3 spans 18 amino acids. The DNA of the CDR3 is TGTGCCAGCAGTTTTTCACCGGGACAGGGGGCCAAAAATTCACCCCTCCACTTT. As protein: CASSFSPGQGAKNSPLHF.

This clonotype has just a few counts. The chain employs TRBV5-1 and TRBJ1-2; D gene uncertain. CDR1 is SGHRS, CDR2 YFSETQ, per germline. Trimming removed 0 bases at V and 5 bases at J, with 17 bases between. The CDR3 consists of 16 residues. CDR3 region: CASSLGLVGPGYGYTF. The CDR3 DNA reads as TGCGCCAGCAGCTTGGGGTTGGTTGGGCCGGGGTATGGCTACACCTTC.